The 24 T cell receptor beta chains below all came from one sample that was sequenced in a study of cytotoxic CD8 clonotypes in ibrutinib-treated CLL. Using immunoSEQ multiplex PCR, the repertoire was profiled, and TCRdb retains in-frame clones only, with some absent. The sample shows around 27,000 clones, 60% to 80% of them seen only once. Sample: PBMCs, taken at disease progression, from a patient treated with ibrutinib. These receptors were obtained from a human donor with chronic lymphocytic leukemia.

The chain joins TRBV18 to TRBJ1-1, with a possible D match to TRBD1 (6 bases). Germline V gene lookup returns CDR1 KGHSH and CDR2 LQKENI. V lost 5 bases and J 6 bases, leaving 13 bases between the germline ends. The CDR3 spans 13 residues. CDR3 sequence reads: CASSENRDPEAFF. CDR3 DNA: TGTGCCAGCTCAGAGAACAGGGATCCTGAAGCTTTCTTT.

V gene TRBV7-2 combines with J gene TRBJ1-5; D uncertain. CDR3 length equals 14 residues. Trimming pared 2 bases from V and 1 base from J, leaving 6 bases between. CDR1 and CDR2 (germline): SGHTA, FQGNSA. The CDR3 region has the DNA TGTGCCAGCAGCTTATTGGACAGCAATCAGCCCCAGCATTTT. It yields the protein CASSLLDSNQPQHF. Filled out from reference TRBV7-2 and TRBJ1-5, the complete variable domain reads GAGVSQSPSNKVTEKGKDVELRCDPISGHTALYWYRQSLGQGLEFLIYFQGNSAPDKSGLPSDRFSAERTGGSVSTLTIQRTQQEDSAVYLCASSLLDSNQPQHFGDGTRLSIL.

This clone has a handful of counts. This chain joins TRBV4-1 and TRBJ1-5; 10 positions agree with TRBD1. The CDR3 spans 15 residues. The V gene's germline CDR1 is MGHRA and CDR2 YSYEKL. Trimming at V came to 6 bases and at J to 6 bases, leaving 8 bases not matched to a gene. The DNA of the CDR3 is TGCGCCAGCAGTCTCCGGGACAGGGGTGTTCAGCCCCAGCATTTT. As protein: CASSLRDRGVQPQHF.

This clone has more than one count but fewer than ten. In DNA form, the CDR3 reads TGTGCCAGCAGCTTGGACACGGGGTGGAATTCACCCCTCCACTTT. Translating gives CASSLDTGWNSPLHF. V is TRBV5-6 and J is TRBJ1-6; D is uncertain. The germline V and J ends were trimmed by 0 bases and 7 bases, with 11 bases remaining between them. Germline V lookup: CDR1 SGHDT, CDR2 YYEEEE. The CDR3 length is 15 residues.

The chain uses TRBV18 and TRBJ1-2; TRBD1 aligns across 10 bases. J lost 6 bases, V lost 4 bases, and 8 bases had no gene match. This CDR3 contains 15 residues. CDR1 KGHSH and CDR2 LQKENI come from the germline V gene. The CDR3 region is CASSQTGGGGDGYTF. The CDR3 DNA follows: TGTGCCAGCTCACAGACAGGGGGCGGAGGCGATGGCTACACCTTC. The full variable domain, completed using reference TRBV18 and TRBJ1-2, is NAGVMQNPRHLVRRRGQEARLRCSPMKGHSHVYWYRQLPEEGLKFMVYLQKENIIDESGMPKERFSAEFPKEGPSILRIQQVVRGDSAAYFCASSQTGGGGDGYTFGSGTRLTVV.

The J gene is TRBJ2-7, the V gene TRBV2; TRBD1 is a possible D gene (6 bases). Looked up from germline, CDR1 is SNHLY and CDR2 is FYNNEI. Trimming stripped 3 bases from V and 3 bases from J, with 12 bases between. The CDR3 is 14 residues long. CDR3 residues: CASSDRQGHYEQYF. The CDR3 region has the DNA TGTGCCAGCAGTGATAGGCAGGGGCACTACGAGCAGTACTTC. Full variable domain (missing parts from reference TRBV2 and TRBJ2-7): EPEVTQTPSHQVTQMGQEVILRCVPISNHLYFYWYRQILGQKVEFLVSFYNNEISEKSEIFDDQFSVERPDGSNFTLKIRSTKLEDSAMYFCASSDRQGHYEQYFGPGTRLTVT.

The rearrangement uses TRBV27 and TRBJ1-2; TRBD1 matches at 10 bases. This CDR3 region has 16 residues. Trimming at V came to 5 bases and at J to 2 bases, leaving 8 bases not matched to a gene. Germline lookup yields CDR1 MNHEY and CDR2 SMNVEV (reference sequence). This CDR3 reads CASSLYAGQGNYGYTF. The DNA of the CDR3 is TGTGCCAGCAGTCTATACGCGGGACAGGGGAACTATGGCTACACCTTC.

This clone was seen a few times. The J gene is TRBJ2-7, the V gene TRBV6-6; D unclear. Germline CDR1 reads MNHNY; CDR2 reads SVGAGI (reference sequence). V was shortened by 7 bases and J by 4 bases, with 14 bases between the two germline ends. The CDR3 length is 13 residues. The CDR3 here is CASKKDPSYEQYF. CDR3 nucleotide sequence: TGTGCCAGCAAGAAGGATCCCTCTTACGAGCAGTACTTC.

The chain is built from TRBV29-1 and TRBJ1-2; 9 positions match TRBD1. The CDR3 covers 12 residues. With V trimmed by 6 bases and J by 4 bases, 3 bases remained unmatched. Germline CDR1 SQVTM, CDR2 ANQGSEA. In DNA form, the CDR3 reads TGCAGCGTAGGGGACAGGGCCTATGGCTACACCTTC. As protein: CSVGDRAYGYTF.

The V gene is TRBV28, the J gene TRBJ2-1, with 9 bases identical to TRBD1. V dropped 6 bases and J dropped 16; count of bases not matched to a gene: 16. Looked up from germline, CDR1 is MDHEN and CDR2 is SYDVKM. This CDR3 is built from 14 residues. This CDR3 reads CASSPLLPEDRGFF. Written as DNA, the CDR3 is TGTGCCAGCAGCCCCCTTTTACCGGAGGACAGGGGATTCTTC.

This clone came up a few times. V usage is TRBV11-2 and J usage is TRBJ1-3, with 9 bases fitting TRBD1. V trimming: 4 bases; J trimming: 2 bases; junction bases outside the gene matches: 3. This CDR3 is 15 amino acids long. Germline V gene data show CDR1 as SGHAT and CDR2 as FQNNGV. CDR3 DNA sequence: TGTGCCAGCAGCTACGACAGGGGGACTGGAAACACCATATATTTT. This encodes CASSYDRGTGNTIYF.

Here the CDR3 DNA reads TGTGCCAGCAGCAGAAATCAAGAGACCCAGTACTTC. It translates to CASSRNQETQYF. The chain links TRBV21-1 to TRBJ2-5. TRBV21-1 is recorded as a pseudogene. The CDR3 length is 12 residues.

This sequence joins TRBV19 and TRBJ2-3; D is undetermined. Looked up from germline, CDR1 is LNHDA and CDR2 is SQIVND (reference sequence). V lost 7 bases and J lost 2, with 10 bases in between. The CDR3 is 13 amino acids. The CDR3 is CASKTEITDTQYF. CDR3 nucleotide sequence: TGTGCCAGTAAGACCGAGATCACAGATACGCAGTATTTT.

This clone was seen only a few times. This chain joins TRBV5-1 and TRBJ2-3; D is undetermined. In germline, CDR1 is SGHRS, CDR2 YFSETQ. The CDR3 is 12 residues long. V dropped 3 bases and J dropped 6 bases, with 8 bases sitting between them. The CDR3 DNA sequence: TGCGCCAGCAGCTCTAGTGGGGATACGCAGTATTTT. Its protein is CASSSSGDTQYF.

This clone was recorded only once. The chain carries TRBV5-6 and TRBJ2-7, with D possibly matching TRBD2 (6 bases). Trimming stripped 3 bases from V and 3 bases from J, with 13 bases between. Per the germline V gene, CDR1 is SGHDT and CDR2 is YYEEEE. The CDR3 contains 14 residues. In nucleotides, the CDR3 is TGTGCCAGCAGCTGGGATACGGGACTCTACGAGCAGTACTTC. This translates into CASSWDTGLYEQYF. Complete variable domain (other parts from reference TRBV5-6 and TRBJ2-7): DAGVTQSPTHLIKTRGQQVTLRCSPKSGHDTVSWYQQALGQGPQFIFQYYEEEERQRGNFPDRFSGHQFPNYSSELNVNALLLGDSALYLCASSWDTGLYEQYFGPGTRLTVT.

The chain links TRBV13 to TRBJ2-5; possibly TRBD1 for D (5 bases). The CDR3 consists of 11 residues. V dropped 6 bases and J dropped 7 bases, with 9 bases sitting between them. Per germline, CDR1 PRHDT and CDR2 FYEKMQ (reference sequence). The CDR3 DNA reads as TGTGCCAGCAGTCTAACAGGGACCCAGTACTTC. This translates into CASSLTGTQYF.

The V call is TRBV15, the J call TRBJ1-5; no clear D. The V end was cut by 3 bases, the J end by 3 bases, with 3 bases between. CDR1 is LNHNV and CDR2 is YYDKDF in the germline V gene (reference sequence). This CDR3 comprises 12 residues. CDR3 in DNA: TGTGCCACCAGCAGGAACAATCAGCCCCAGCATTTT. The encoded protein is CATSRNNQPQHF.

The chain carries TRBV11-2 and TRBJ1-6, with 8 bases that match TRBD1. V dropped 6 bases and J dropped 3; count of bases not matched to a gene: 7. The CDR3 contains 16 residues. From germline, CDR1 is SGHAT and CDR2 FQNNGV. The CDR3 DNA follows: TGTGCCAGCAGTCCGACAGGGGAACGCTATAATTCACCCCTCCACTTT. Translating it yields CASSPTGERYNSPLHF.

V and J are TRBV7-7 and TRBJ2-5, with D perhaps being TRBD1 or TRBD2 (5 bases each). Trimming took off 5 bases at V and 5 bases at J, with 18 bases between the two ends. Germline loops: CDR1 SSHAT, CDR2 FNYEAQ (reference sequence). This CDR3 has 15 residues. The CDR3: CASSPLLRDGETQYF. DNA for the CDR3: TGTGCCAGCAGCCCCCTTCTCAGGGACGGCGAGACCCAGTACTTC.

V usage is TRBV30 and J usage is TRBJ1-4; D is unresolved. The V end was cut by 0 bases, the J end by 13 bases, with 18 bases between. The CDR3 extends over 14 amino acids. Germline CDR1 reads GTSNPN; CDR2 reads SVGIG (reference sequence). DNA of the CDR3: TGTGCCTGGAGTGTACTCCGCGCCCCTTCAGGACTGTTTTTT. This translates into CAWSVLRAPSGLFF.

The chain employs TRBV6-5 and TRBJ1-5; no definite D call. Looked up from germline, CDR1 is MNHEY and CDR2 is SVGAGI. Trimming stripped 2 bases from V and 2 bases from J, with 1 base between. The CDR3 contains 12 residues. CDR3 in amino acids: CASSYGNQPQHF. The CDR3 nucleotides are TGTGCCAGCAGTTACGGCAATCAGCCCCAGCATTTT.

This clone was found a few times. The chain combines TRBV9 with TRBJ1-2; D might be TRBD1 (5 bases). Looked up from germline, CDR1 is SGDLS and CDR2 is YYNGEE. V lost 4 bases and J lost 7, with 11 bases in between. The CDR3 loop spans 12 amino acids. CDR3 DNA sequence: TGTGCCAGCAGCTTGACTCAGGGTGGCTACACCTTC. Translation gives CASSLTQGGYTF. Looking up the rest from reference TRBV9 and TRBJ1-2 gives the full variable domain: DSGVTQTPKHLITATGQRVTLRCSPRSGDLSVYWYQQSLDQGLQFLIQYYNGEERAKGNILERFSAQQFPDLHSELNLSSLELGDSALYFCASSLTQGGYTFGSGTRLTVV.

CDR3 region: CASSYSGTGDEKLFF. As DNA, the CDR3 is TGTGCCAGCAGTTACTCCGGGACAGGGGATGAAAAACTGTTTTTT. The chain joins TRBV6-5 to TRBJ1-4, with 10 bases lining up with TRBD1. There are 15 residues in the CDR3. V trimming: 0 bases; J trimming: 6 bases; junction bases outside the gene matches: 1. Germline V lookup: CDR1 MNHEY, CDR2 SVGAGI.

The gene calls are TRBV6-5 and TRBJ1-2, with D tentatively TRBD1 (5 bases). This CDR3 has 15 residues. Germline-derived CDR1 and CDR2 are MNHEY and SVGAGI. Trimming left V 4 bases short and J 2 bases short, with 14 bases between. The CDR3 DNA reads as TGTGCCAGCAGTTCATCAGGGAGGGGAAACTATGGCTACACCTTC. Encoded protein: CASSSSGRGNYGYTF.